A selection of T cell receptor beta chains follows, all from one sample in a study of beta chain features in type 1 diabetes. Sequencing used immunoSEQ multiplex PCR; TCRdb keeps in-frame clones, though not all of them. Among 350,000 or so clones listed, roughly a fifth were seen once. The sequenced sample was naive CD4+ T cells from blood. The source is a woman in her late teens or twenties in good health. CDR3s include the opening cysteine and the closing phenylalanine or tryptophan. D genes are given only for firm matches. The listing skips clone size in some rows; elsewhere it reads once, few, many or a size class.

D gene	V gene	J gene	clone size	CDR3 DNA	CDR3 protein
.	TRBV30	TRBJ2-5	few	TGTGCCTGGAGTCGACAGTTACAAGAGACCCAGTACTTC	CAWSRQLQETQYF
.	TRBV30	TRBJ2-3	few	TGTGCCTGGAGCGGGGGAGATACGCAGTATTTT	CAWSGGDTQYF
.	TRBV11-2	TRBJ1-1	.	TGTGCCAGCAGCTTCCAGGGAAGTACTGAAGCTTTCTTT	CASSFQGSTEAFF
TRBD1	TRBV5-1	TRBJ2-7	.	TGCGCCAGCAGCTTGGCCGGGACAGTTGAGCAGTACTTC	CASSLAGTVEQYF
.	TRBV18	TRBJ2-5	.	TGTGCCAGCTCAAAAGCAGGGGATGATGAGACCCAGTACTTC	CASSKAGDDETQYF
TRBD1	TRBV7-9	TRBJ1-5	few	TGTGCCCCCGACAGGGATAGCAATCAGCCCCAGCATTTT	CAPDRDSNQPQHF
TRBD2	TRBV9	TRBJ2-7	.	TGTGCCAGCAGCCCCCGGGGTAGCGGGGGTTCCTACGAGCAGTACTTC	CASSPRGSGGSYEQYF
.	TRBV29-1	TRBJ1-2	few	TGCAGCGTTGATGTGCGCTCAGGGTCGAGCTACACCTTC	CSVDVRSGSSYTF
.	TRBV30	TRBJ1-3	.	TGTGCCTGGAGCGCATCGGCGGGGAGGAACACCATATATTTT	CAWSASAGRNTIYF
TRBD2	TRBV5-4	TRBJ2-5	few	TGTGCCAGCAGCGCCGGACTAGCGGGGGCCGTTGGGACCCAGTACTTC	CASSAGLAGAVGTQYF
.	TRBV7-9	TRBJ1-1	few	TGTGCCAGCAGGACCCCTCGGGACACTGAAGCTTTCTTT	CASRTPRDTEAFF
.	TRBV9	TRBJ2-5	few	TGTGCCAGCAGCGTTTCTGGGGGCCTCGGTCAAGAGACCCAGTACTTC	CASSVSGGLGQETQYF
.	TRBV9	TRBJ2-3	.	TGTGCCAGCAGCGTAGACCCGGGGACAGATACGCAGTATTTT	CASSVDPGTDTQYF
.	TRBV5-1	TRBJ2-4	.	TGCGCCAGCAGCTCCGGCCCGCGGGAAGGTAGCATTCAGTACTTC	CASSSGPREGSIQYF
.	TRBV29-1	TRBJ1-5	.	TGCAGCGCCGGGACAAATGGACCCCAGCATTTT	CSAGTNGPQHF
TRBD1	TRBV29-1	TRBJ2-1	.	TGCAGCGTTTCCCGGGAAGGAACAGGGGGCACGAATGAGCAGTTCTTC	CSVSREGTGGTNEQFF
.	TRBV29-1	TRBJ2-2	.	TGCAGCGCCTCCTACGTGGGCTCCGGGGAGCTGTTTTTT	CSASYVGSGELFF
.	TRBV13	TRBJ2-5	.	TGTGCCAGCAGCCCTGCTAGAGGAGGGGAGACCCAGTACTTC	CASSPARGGETQYF
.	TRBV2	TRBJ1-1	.	TGTGCCAGCAGTGAATGGCAGAACACTGAAGCTTTCTTT	CASSEWQNTEAFF
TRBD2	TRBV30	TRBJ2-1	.	TGTGCCTGGAGCCCGGGACTAGCGATCTACAATGAGCAGTTCTTC	CAWSPGLAIYNEQFF
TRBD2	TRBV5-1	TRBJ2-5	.	TGCGCCAGCAGCGATACTAGCGGGGGATTGCAAGAGACCCAGTACTTC	CASSDTSGGLQETQYF
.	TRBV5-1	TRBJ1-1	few	TGCGCCAGCAGCTTGGGTCTGAGACGGGACACTGAAGCTTTCTTT	CASSLGLRRDTEAFF
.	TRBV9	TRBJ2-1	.	TGTGCCAGCAGCGCGACGAGGAATGAGCAGTTCTTC	CASSATRNEQFF
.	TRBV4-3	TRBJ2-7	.	TGCGCCAGCAGCCAGGCAGCCCCCCAGATTAGCCTGTACGAGCAGTACTTC	CASSQAAPQISLYEQYF
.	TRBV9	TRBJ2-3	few	TGTGCCAGCAGCGTAGGGGCAGGGCAAGATACGCAGTATTTT	CASSVGAGQDTQYF
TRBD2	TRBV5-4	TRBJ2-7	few	TGTGCCAGCAGCTCCCCTAAGGGAGGGCCCGACGAGCAGTACTTC	CASSSPKGGPDEQYF
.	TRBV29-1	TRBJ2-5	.	TGCAGCGTTGTCGAATACAGGCACCGGGAGACCCAGTACTTC	CSVVEYRHRETQYF
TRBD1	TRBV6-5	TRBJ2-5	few	TGTGCCAGTAAGACAGGGGGCAGGGAGACCCAGTACTTC	CASKTGGRETQYF
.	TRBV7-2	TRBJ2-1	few	TGTGCCAGCAACTACTACAATGAGCAGTTCTTC	CASNYYNEQFF
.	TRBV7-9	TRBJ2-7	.	TGTGCCAGCAGTCGCGGGGACTCCTACGAGCAGTACTTC	CASSRGDSYEQYF
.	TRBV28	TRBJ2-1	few	TGTGCCAGCAGTCCTACCGGGTCGTACTACAATGAGCAGTTCTTC	CASSPTGSYYNEQFF
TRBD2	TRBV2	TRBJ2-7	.	TGTGCCAGCAGCGGACTAGCGGGACTCTACGAGCAGTACTTC	CASSGLAGLYEQYF
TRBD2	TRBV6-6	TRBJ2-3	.	TGTGCCAGCAGTCCCCGGGAGGGGGACCATACGCAGTATTTT	CASSPREGDHTQYF
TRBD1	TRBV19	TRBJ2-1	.	TGTGCCAGTAGTACACAGGGGGTCGACAATGAGCAGTTCTTC	CASSTQGVDNEQFF
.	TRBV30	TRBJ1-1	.	TGTGCCTGGAGTCGGCAGGACACTGAAGCTTTCTTT	CAWSRQDTEAFF
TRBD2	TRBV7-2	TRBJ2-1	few	TGTGCCAGCAGCCCGGGACTAGGGGACAATGAGCAGTTCTTC	CASSPGLGDNEQFF
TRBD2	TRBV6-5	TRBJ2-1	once	TGTGCCAGCAGTTACGACGGGGCGGGAGGCGGAGAGCAGTTCTTC	CASSYDGAGGGEQFF
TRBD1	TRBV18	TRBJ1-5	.	TGTGCCAGCTCACCGCGGACAGGGAATCAGCCCCAGCATTTT	CASSPRTGNQPQHF
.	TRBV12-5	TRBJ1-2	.	TGTGCTAGTGGTTTGGTCCTTGGGGCAGACCTAAACTATGGCTACACCTTC	CASGLVLGADLNYGYTF
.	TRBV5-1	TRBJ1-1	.	TGCGCCAGCAGCCCTATTCGGGGGTACACTGAAGCTTTCTTT	CASSPIRGYTEAFF
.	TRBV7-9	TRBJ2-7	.	TGTGCCAGCACCCAAGGGGCCTACGAGCAGTACTTC	CASTQGAYEQYF
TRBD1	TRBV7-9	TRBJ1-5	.	TGTGCCAGCAGCTCGACAGGGATGCAGCCCCAGCATTTT	CASSSTGMQPQHF
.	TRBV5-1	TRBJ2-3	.	TGCGCCAGCAGCCGAACCGAGGGTTTTCCTAGCACAGATACGCAGTATTTT	CASSRTEGFPSTDTQYF
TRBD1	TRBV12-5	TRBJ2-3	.	TGTGCTAGTGCCATGGGGACAGGGGGCACAGATACGCAGTATTTT	CASAMGTGGTDTQYF
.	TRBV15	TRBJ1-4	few	TGTGCCACCAGCCGCCACGGGGGTGGAGAAAAACTGTTTTTT	CATSRHGGGEKLFF
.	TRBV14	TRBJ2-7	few	TGTGCCAGCAGCCAATGGCCCAACTACGAGCAGTACTTC	CASSQWPNYEQYF
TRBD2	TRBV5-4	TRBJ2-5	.	TGTGCCAGCAGCTGGGAGACCGGGACTAGTCCAGAGACCCAGTACTTC	CASSWETGTSPETQYF
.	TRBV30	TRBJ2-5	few	TGTGCCTGGAGTGGGCTTAGTAGCACTGAAGAGACCCAGTACTTC	CAWSGLSSTEETQYF
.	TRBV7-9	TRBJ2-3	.	TGTGCCAGCAGCTACCTAGGAGATACGCAGTATTTT	CASSYLGDTQYF
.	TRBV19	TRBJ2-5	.	TGTGCCAGTGCAGGGAACCAAGAGACCCAGTACTTC	CASAGNQETQYF